The present T cell receptor (beta chain) was sequenced within a study of cytomegalovirus exposure and HLA in healthy donors. Study-wide points: In the 120 or so validation repertoires, approximately 94% of cluster scores exceeded 0, per a later analysis. According to the study, 160 or so TCR beta chains were cytomegalovirus-associated. Accounts indicate the classifier identified cytomegalovirus status with strong specificity and sensitivity.

Per germline, CDR1 SNHLY and CDR2 FYNNEI. The V gene end was trimmed by 3 bases and the J gene end by 4 bases; junction bases not matched to a gene: 5. This CDR3 spans 15 amino acids. Repertoires were generated with immunoSEQ multiplex PCR, while TCRdb's copy carries only in-frame clones and drops some. Of 50,000 to 80,000 clones in the sample, 90% to 95% were seen once. The validation cohort, a group of around 130 subjects, included the donors and was separate from the roughly 600-subject first cohort. As regards this clone: Its antigen is currently unknown.

This clonotype originated in a woman aged 18-30 years in good health and CMV-seropositive. This chain connects TRBV2 to TRBJ2-3, with 9 bases identical to TRBD2. The sequenced sample was PBMCs. CDR3 DNA sequence: TGTGCCAGCAGTGATCTAGCGGGAAACCCAGATACGCAGTATTTT. It codes for CASSDLAGNPDTQYF. The whole variable domain, filled in from reference TRBV2 and TRBJ2-3, reads EPEVTQTPSHQVTQMGQEVILRCVPISNHLYFYWYRQILGQKVEFLVSFYNNEISEKSEIFDDQFSVERPDGSNFTLKIRSTKLEDSAMYFCASSDLAGNPDTQYFGPGTRLTVL.